The rows below give T cell receptor beta chains drawn from one sample of a study of T cell responses to AZD1222 COVID-19 vaccine. TCRdb keeps only in-frame clones here, not all; method: immunoSEQ multiplex PCR. The sample holds 150,000 to 250,000 clones, around 93% seen once. This specimen consisted of peripheral blood, obtained 28 days after the second AZD1222 dose. The receptors come from an adult who received the AZD1222 COVID-19 vaccine. Each CDR3 is given with its conserved first and last residue. Fields, in order: V gene, clone size, J gene, D gene, CDR3 DNA, CDR3 protein. D genes are given only for firm matches. Not every row has a clone size; where given, it reads once, few, many or a size class.

TRBV3-1/TRBV3-2,few,TRBJ1-2,-,TGTGCCAGCAGCCAAGGGGGCCGGCGTGACGGCTACACCTTC,CASSQGGRRDGYTF
TRBV5-1,-,TRBJ1-2,TRBD1,TGCGCCAGCAGCCTCGGGACAGGGGGGCTATATGGCTACACCTTC,CASSLGTGGLYGYTF
TRBV29-1,once,TRBJ1-1,-,TGCAGCGTTGTCCGGACCGCTGAAGCTTTCTTT,CSVVRTAEAFF
TRBV7-8,-,TRBJ2-2,-,TGTGCCAGCAGCTTAGGGGCCGGGGAGCTGTTTTTT,CASSLGAGELFF
TRBV27,once,TRBJ1-1,-,TGTGCCTCCCCTGGGGCAGACACTGAAGCTTTCTTT,CASPGADTEAFF
TRBV15,-,TRBJ2-7,-,TGTGCCACCAGCCCGAACGGACTCTCCTACGAGCAGTACTTC,CATSPNGLSYEQYF
TRBV5-5,-,TRBJ1-6,-,TGTGCCAGCAGCCCCCATCCCGGGATACAAAATAATTCACCCCTCCACTTT,CASSPHPGIQNNSPLHF
TRBV5-1,few,TRBJ2-2,-,TGCGCCAGCAGCTTGGAAAATCCCGGGGAGCTGTTTTTT,CASSLENPGELFF
TRBV6-2/TRBV6-3,-,TRBJ1-3,-,TGTGCCAGCAGTTACGAGTTCTCTGGAAACACCATATATTTT,CASSYEFSGNTIYF
TRBV7-2,-,TRBJ2-4,-,TGTGCCAGCAGCTTAGGTCCAGCGAACATTCAGTACTTC,CASSLGPANIQYF
TRBV5-1,-,TRBJ1-1,TRBD1,TGCGCCAGCAGCTTGGCCCACCCTACAGGGGGAATAGGGACTGAAGCTTTCTTT,CASSLAHPTGGIGTEAFF
TRBV7-8,-,TRBJ1-1,-,TGTGCCAGCAGCTTTACGTACCTCGTGAACACTGAAGCTTTCTTT,CASSFTYLVNTEAFF
TRBV6-5,-,TRBJ2-7,-,TGTGCCAGCAGTTACTCGGGGAACTACGAGCAGTACTTC,CASSYSGNYEQYF
TRBV7-3,-,TRBJ2-3,-,TGTGCCAGCAGCTTATTATCCGGGACAGATACGCAGTATTTT,CASSLLSGTDTQYF
TRBV2,once,TRBJ2-1,TRBD1,TGTGCCAGCAGTGAATGGGGGACAGGGCAGGATGAGCAGTTCTTC,CASSEWGTGQDEQFF
TRBV5-6,-,TRBJ1-2,TRBD1,TGTGCCAGCAACCCTACGACAGGGATTAACTATGGCTACACCTTC,CASNPTTGINYGYTF
TRBV3-1/TRBV3-2,-,TRBJ2-5,-,TGTGCCAGCAGCCAAACGGAAGAGACCCAGTACTTC,CASSQTEETQYF